Shown below are 17 T cell receptor beta chains from a single sample sequenced in a study of identical twins. Each CDR3 protein gets one entry after TCRdb re-called the 5' RACE reads with MiXCR. The data hold about 920,000 distinct CDR3 sequences, with roughly an eighth observed a single time. These sequences were also reported in another study, on yellow fever vaccine responses in identical twins.

The sample taken for sequencing was PBMCs. All receptors come from a woman between 18 and 30 years old in good health.

The table lists this clonotype with many counts. The J gene is TRBJ2-7, the V gene TRBV12-3 or TRBV12-4; 7 nucleotides line up with TRBD1. This CDR3 contains 13 residues. V shed 6 bases, J shed 3 bases, and the junction held 5 bases outside the gene matches. The CDR3 nucleotides read TGTGCCAGCAGGCCGGGACAGCACTACGAGCAGTACTTC. It yields the protein CASRPGQHYEQYF.

This clonotype was seen many times. The V and J genes are TRBV27 and TRBJ2-7; perhaps TRBD2 as D (6 bases). Germline V gives CDR1 MNHEY, CDR2 SMNVEV (reference sequence). The CDR3 loop spans 14 amino acids. The V gene lost 6 bases and the J gene lost 0 bases, with 12 bases spanning the gap. The CDR3 region has the DNA TGTGCCAGCAGGGCTAGGAGGGGCTCCTACGAGCAGTACTTC. It codes for CASRARRGSYEQYF.

J is TRBJ1-2 and V is TRBV10-2, with 10 bases that match TRBD1. The junction had 9 bases not matched to a gene; V was cut back by 6 bases and J by 2 bases. The CDR3 is 16 amino acids. Germline V gene sequence: CDR1 WSHSY, CDR2 SAAADI. The CDR3 sequence is CASSAPGQGKNYGYTF. CDR3 nucleotides: TGCGCCAGCAGCGCGCCGGGACAGGGGAAGAACTATGGCTACACCTTC.

This clonotype occurred a few times. The chain has TRBV20-1 and TRBJ2-1; 8 bases agree with TRBD2. CDR1 DFQATT and CDR2 SNEGSKA come from the germline V gene (reference sequence). Unmatched junction bases numbered 4, after V lost 0 bases and J lost 3 bases. CDR3 size: 15 residues. The chain's CDR3 is CSARDVAGGYNEQFF. The CDR3, as DNA: TGCAGTGCTAGAGATGTTGCGGGGGGCTACAATGAGCAGTTCTTC.

In this sample, this clonotype turned up a few times. V is TRBV12-3 or TRBV12-4 and J is TRBJ2-3; D could derive from TRBD1 or TRBD2 (5 bases each). There are 15 residues in the CDR3. The V and J ends lost 3 bases and 2 bases respectively, with 12 bases between them. The CDR3 protein is CASSFPGTVTDTQYF. Here the CDR3 DNA reads TGTGCCAGCAGTTTTCCCGGGACGGTCACAGATACGCAGTATTTT.

This clonotype has more than one count but fewer than ten. The rearrangement uses TRBV12-3 or TRBV12-4 and TRBJ1-5; possibly TRBD1 for D (5 bases). Between the trimmed V and J ends, which lost 6 bases and 2 bases, there was a span of 11 bases. This CDR3 is built from 14 residues. CDR3 DNA: TGTGCCAGCAGGCCCGGGGGGGGCAATCAGCCCCAGCATTTT. Translation: CASRPGGGNQPQHF.

The gene calls are TRBV6-4 and TRBJ1-1, with no clear D. This CDR3 comprises 13 residues. The V gene lost 3 bases and the J gene lost 3 bases, with 8 bases spanning the gap. Germline V gene data show CDR1 as MRHNA and CDR2 as SNTAGT. The CDR3 nucleotides are TGTGCCAGCAGTGAATTTTGGTACACTGAAGCTTTCTTT. Translating gives CASSEFWYTEAFF.

J is TRBJ1-2 and V is TRBV5-1; D unclear. The germline V and J ends were trimmed by 1 base and 4 bases, with 14 bases remaining between them. Germline V gene data show CDR1 as SGHRS and CDR2 as YFSETQ. The length of the CDR3 is 15 residues. The CDR3 spells CASSLSREPSYGYTF. As DNA, the CDR3 is TGCGCCAGCAGCTTGTCACGGGAACCCAGCTATGGCTACACCTTC.

The gene calls are TRBV2 and TRBJ2-5; 11 nucleotides agree with TRBD2. The CDR3 consists of 17 residues. Germline assignment: CDR1 SNHLY and CDR2 FYNNEI. V lost 3 bases and J lost 5; bases outside the gene matches: 11. CDR3 loop: CASSDPKLAGDRETQYF. In nucleotides, the CDR3 is TGTGCCAGCAGTGACCCGAAACTAGCGGGAGATAGGGAGACCCAGTACTTC.

This clonotype was seen repeatedly, ten times or more. V gene TRBV28 combines with J gene TRBJ2-1; no clear D. This CDR3 has 12 amino acids. Trimming took 3 bases from V and 14 from J, leaving 14 bases between them. Per the germline V gene, CDR1 is MDHEN and CDR2 is SYDVKM. Written as DNA, the CDR3 is TGTGCCAGCAGTTTTTCTTCCGGACCCAAGTTCTTC. Amino acid sequence: CASSFSSGPKFF.

This clonotype was counted only a few times. The rearrangement uses TRBV10-3 and TRBJ2-7; D call uncertain. Germline CDR1 reads ENHRY; CDR2 reads SYGVKD. CDR3 length: 11 residues. The V gene lost 4 bases and the J gene lost 7 bases, with 8 bases spanning the gap. In DNA form, the CDR3 reads TGTGCCATCAGTGCGTCGCGGGAGCAGTACTTC. This codes for CAISASREQYF.

J is TRBJ1-1 and V is TRBV10-1; D perhaps matches TRBD1 (5 bases). The CDR3 totals 15 residues. V lost 0 bases, J lost 12 bases, and 20 bases lay in between. Looked up from germline, CDR1 is WNHNN and CDR2 is SYGVQD (reference sequence). The CDR3 region is CASSESIVQGAESFF. Here the CDR3 DNA reads TGCGCCAGCAGTGAGTCGATTGTCCAGGGAGCTGAGTCTTTCTTT.

This clonotype was counted only a few times. The CDR3 loop reads CASSRDRVTGELFF. The CDR3 nucleotides read TGTGCCAGCAGCAGGGACAGGGTCACCGGGGAGCTGTTTTTT. This chain uses TRBV12-3 or TRBV12-4 with TRBJ2-2; 9 bases line up with TRBD1. CDR3 size: 14 residues. Trimming at V came to 6 bases and at J to 4 bases, leaving 3 bases not matched to a gene.

This clonotype was counted many times. The CDR3 spells CASSYPAGSPGEQYF. The DNA of the CDR3 is TGCGCCAGCAGCTACCCAGCCGGGAGTCCCGGCGAGCAGTACTTC. The V and J genes are TRBV5-1 and TRBJ2-7; D is possibly TRBD2 (6 bases). With 3 bases removed from V and 6 bases from J, the gap between germline ends came to 19 bases. CDR3 length: 15 residues. In germline, CDR1 is SGHRS, CDR2 YFSETQ.

This clonotype has at least ten counts. The chain couples TRBV5-1 to TRBJ1-1; tentative D call: TRBD1 (5 bases). In germline, CDR1 is SGHRS, CDR2 YFSETQ. Trimming took off 2 bases at V and 0 bases at J, with 8 bases between the two ends. The CDR3 spans 14 residues. The CDR3 DNA reads as TGCGCCAGCAGCTTAAACAGGCTGAACACTGAAGCTTTCTTT. Protein product: CASSLNRLNTEAFF. Combining the CDR3 with reference TRBV5-1 and TRBJ1-1 gives the whole variable domain KAGVTQTPRYLIKTRGQQVTLSCSPISGHRSVSWYQQTPGQGLQFLFEYFSETQRNKGNFPGRFSGRQFSNSRSEMNVSTLELGDSALYLCASSLNRLNTEAFFGQGTRLTVV.

This clonotype was seen only a few times. The chain uses TRBV6-6 and TRBJ2-2, with D perhaps TRBD1 (8 bases). V was cut by 10 bases and J by 3 bases, with 24 bases left in between. The CDR3 loop spans 17 amino acids. From germline, CDR1 is MNHNY and CDR2 SVGAGI (reference sequence). CDR3 region: CATGTGGGGGHTGELFF. The DNA of the CDR3 is TGTGCCACCGGAACAGGGGGTGGGGGGGGACACACCGGGGAGCTGTTTTTT.

In its sample, this clonotype was seen a few times. This chain links TRBV7-9 with TRBJ2-1, with D perhaps matching TRBD2 (6 bases). The CDR3 contains 16 residues. Germline values: CDR1 SEHNR, CDR2 FQNEAQ (reference sequence). Trimming took off 3 bases at V and 8 bases at J, with 20 bases between the two ends. The CDR3 here is CASSFPPAETRDEQFF. CDR3 nucleotide sequence: TGTGCCAGCAGCTTTCCGCCGGCCGAGACTAGAGATGAGCAGTTCTTC.